The 32 T cell receptor beta chains below all came from one sample that was sequenced in a study of blood T cell repertoires in COVID-19. This table comes from immunoSEQ multiplex PCR, and its TCRdb copy is limited to in-frame clones, with some not included. The sample lists 150,000 to 200,000 clones, about 88% occurring once. The sequencing sample was made of peripheral blood. The receptors were sampled from a human donor in a cohort sampled during active COVID-19.

The V and J genes are TRBV11-2 and TRBJ2-7; the match to TRBD1 covers 7 bases. This CDR3 has 17 residues. The germline CDR1 and CDR2 sequences are SGHAT and FQNNGV. V was clipped by 1 base and J by 2 bases; unmatched bases: 11. The CDR3: CASSLGGSLTGPYEQYF. As DNA, the CDR3 is TGTGCCAGCAGCTTAGGTGGTTCCCTGACAGGGCCCTACGAGCAGTACTTC.

This sequence joins TRBV6-2 or TRBV6-3 and TRBJ2-7; D perhaps matches TRBD1 (6 bases). Looked up from germline, CDR1 is MNHEY and CDR2 is SVGEGT. The V end was cut by 2 bases, the J end by 5 bases, with 13 bases between. The CDR3 totals 14 residues. CDR3 nucleotide sequence: TGTGCCAGCAGTTACGCGTGGGGGCGTAACGAGCAGTACTTC. Amino acid sequence: CASSYAWGRNEQYF.

V usage is TRBV24-1 and J usage is TRBJ2-3; D gene unclear. Trimming left V 3 bases short and J 9 bases short, with 6 bases between. The CDR3 consists of 11 residues. The V gene's germline CDR1 is KGHDR and CDR2 SFDVKD. For the CDR3, the DNA is TGTGCCACCAGTGATCCCAGGACGCAGTATTTT. Translating it yields CATSDPRTQYF.

The chain combines TRBV28 with TRBJ2-3; tentative D call: TRBD1 (6 bases). CDR3 length: 17 residues. Per the germline V gene, CDR1 is MDHEN and CDR2 is SYDVKM. Trimming took 2 bases from V and 1 from J, leaving 16 bases between them. The DNA of the CDR3 is TGTGCCAGCAGTTTAGGGGGCGCCAATATCGGCACAGATACGCAGTATTTT. It yields the protein CASSLGGANIGTDTQYF.

The chain is built from TRBV9 and TRBJ1-3; 9 bases line up with TRBD1. The junction had 2 bases not matched to a gene; V was cut back by 3 bases and J by 4 bases. From germline, CDR1 is SGDLS and CDR2 YYNGEE. This CDR3 is 14 amino acids long. The CDR3 here is CASSATGGGNTIYF. The CDR3 DNA follows: TGTGCCAGCAGCGCAACAGGGGGCGGAAACACCATATATTTT. Full variable domain (outside the CDR3, taken from reference TRBV9 and TRBJ1-3): DSGVTQTPKHLITATGQRVTLRCSPRSGDLSVYWYQQSLDQGLQFLIQYYNGEERAKGNILERFSAQQFPDLHSELNLSSLELGDSALYFCASSATGGGNTIYFGEGSWLTVV.

V usage is TRBV7-2 and J usage is TRBJ2-1; unclear D gene. Between the trimmed V and J ends, which lost 1 base and 2 bases, there was a span of 6 bases. The germline V gene has CDR1 SGHTA and CDR2 FQGNSA. The CDR3 extends over 14 amino acids. Written as DNA, the CDR3 is TGTGCCAGCAGCTTAGGCGCGACCTACAATGAGCAGTTCTTC. Translation gives CASSLGATYNEQFF.

The chain uses TRBV4-1 and TRBJ2-1; no reliable D call. The CDR3 is made up of 15 amino acids. Germline CDR1 is MGHRA and CDR2 is YSYEKL. The V end was cut by 5 bases, the J end by 9 bases, with 20 bases between. The CDR3 sequence is CASSSLQAGTGEQFF. In DNA, the CDR3 is TGCGCCAGCAGCTCCCTCCAGGCTGGTACTGGTGAGCAGTTCTTC.

V usage is TRBV9 and J usage is TRBJ2-2; 11 positions match TRBD1. Looked up from germline, CDR1 is SGDLS and CDR2 is YYNGEE. V gave up 2 bases and J gave up 4 bases; unmatched junction bases: 1. The CDR3 is 15 amino acids. CDR3 bases: TGTGCCAGCAGCGTGGACAGGGGGCTCACCGGGGAGCTGTTTTTT. Protein product: CASSVDRGLTGELFF.

This rearrangement joins TRBV9 to TRBJ2-3, with TRBD1 matching 10 bases. Germline CDR1 and CDR2: SGDLS and YYNGEE. The CDR3 sequence is 15 residues long. V lost 3 bases and J lost 6; bases outside the gene matches: 7. The CDR3 DNA sequence: TGTGCCAGCAGCGCCGGGACAGGGGCAGGTGATACGCAGTATTTT. Encoded protein: CASSAGTGAGDTQYF.

The chain links TRBV2 to TRBJ2-7, with 7 bases aligning to TRBD1. The germline V gene encodes CDR1 SNHLY and CDR2 FYNNEI. The CDR3 contains 12 residues. The V and J ends lost 6 bases and 4 bases, in that order; junction bases with no gene match: 3. The CDR3 DNA reads as TGTGCCAGCAGAACACAGGGGTACGAGCAGTACTTC. Amino acid sequence: CASRTQGYEQYF.

This clone has a single count. The J gene is TRBJ2-5, the V gene TRBV18, with D tentatively TRBD1 (6 bases). CDR1 is KGHSH, CDR2 LQKENI, per germline. CDR3 length: 15 residues. V dropped 2 bases and J dropped 3 bases, with 13 bases sitting between them. CDR3 in DNA: TGTGCCAGCTCACCATCAATGGGGGCCAAAGAGACCCAGTACTTC. Translating gives CASSPSMGAKETQYF.

This clone occurred once. This chain uses TRBV28 with TRBJ2-5; 10 bases fit TRBD1. CDR3 length: 17 residues. Trimming took 6 bases from V and 5 from J; bases not matched to a gene: 15. Germline V lookup: CDR1 MDHEN, CDR2 SYDVKM. CDR3 DNA: TGTGCCAGCAGCTATCCACCGGGACAGGGGATGGGGGAGACCCAGTACTTC. Its protein is CASSYPPGQGMGETQYF. The full variable domain, rest sourced from reference TRBV28 and TRBJ2-5, is DVKVTQSSRYLVKRTGEKVFLECVQDMDHENMFWYRQDPGLGLRLIYFSYDVKMKEKGDIPEGYSVSREKKERFSLILESASTNQTSMYLCASSYPPGQGMGETQYFGPGTRLLVL.

The V call is TRBV11-2, the J call TRBJ2-2; D gene unclear. Germline CDR1 is SGHAT and CDR2 is FQNNGV. V was trimmed by 2 bases and J by 2 bases, leaving 6 bases between them. This CDR3 is built from 14 residues. The CDR3 spells CASSLFLNTGELFF. CDR3 in DNA: TGTGCCAGCAGCTTATTTCTTAACACCGGGGAGCTGTTTTTT.

V and J are TRBV5-6 and TRBJ1-1; D is uncertain. Germline assignment: CDR1 SGHDT and CDR2 YYEEEE. V lost 4 bases, J lost 1 base, and 11 bases lay in between. The CDR3 runs 14 residues. CDR3 sequence (DNA): TGTGCCAGCAGCCCCTCCCCAGGGAACACTGAAGCTTTCTTT. It yields the protein CASSPSPGNTEAFF. Full variable domain (rest looked up from reference TRBV5-6 and TRBJ1-1): DAGVTQSPTHLIKTRGQQVTLRCSPKSGHDTVSWYQQALGQGPQFIFQYYEEEERQRGNFPDRFSGHQFPNYSSELNVNALLLGDSALYLCASSPSPGNTEAFFGQGTRLTVV.

This clone showed up just once. The chain recombines TRBV11-3 with TRBJ2-1, with TRBD2 as a possible D gene (5 bases). The CDR3 extends over 16 amino acids. Between the trimmed V and J ends, which lost 0 bases and 0 bases, there was a span of 9 bases. Germline V gives CDR1 SGHNT, CDR2 YENEEA. CDR3 nucleotide sequence: TGTGCCAGCAGCTTAGACCGGGATAGCTCCTACAATGAGCAGTTCTTC. Its protein product is CASSLDRDSSYNEQFF.

The chain employs TRBV5-4 and TRBJ2-2; D might be TRBD2 (5 bases). Germline V gene lookup returns CDR1 SGHNT and CDR2 YYREEE (reference sequence). V lost 0 bases and J 3 bases, leaving 9 bases between the germline ends. The CDR3 extends over 15 amino acids. CDR3 sequence reads: CASSLEGVYTGELFF. DNA of the CDR3: TGTGCCAGCAGCTTGGAGGGAGTTTACACCGGGGAGCTGTTTTTT.

This chain joins TRBV2 and TRBJ1-1; 12 bases are a match to TRBD1. The CDR3 contains 15 residues. CDR1 SNHLY and CDR2 FYNNEI come from the germline V gene. V lost 6 bases and J lost 0; bases outside the gene matches: 2. CDR3 sequence reads: CASRGTGGLNTEAFF. In DNA form, the CDR3 reads TGTGCCAGCAGGGGGACAGGGGGCCTGAACACTGAAGCTTTCTTT.

Details on this clone: The sample holds other DNA sequences that translate to the same CDR3. CDR3 nucleotides: TGTGCCAGCAGCCGCTGGACACCAGGAAACACCATATATTTT. Its translation is CASSRWTPGNTIYF. The chain employs TRBV14 and TRBJ1-3; possible D gene TRBD1, 5 bases. The CDR3 runs 14 residues. Germline-derived CDR1 and CDR2 are SGHDN and FVKESK. The V and J ends lost 4 bases and 4 bases respectively, with 11 bases between them.

The genes are TRBV28 and TRBJ2-2; D perhaps matches TRBD1 (5 bases). CDR1 is MDHEN and CDR2 is SYDVKM in the germline V gene. V was cut by 5 bases and J by 4 bases, with 11 bases left in between. The CDR3 has 14 amino acids. CDR3 amino acids: CASSTQGSTGELFF. CDR3 coding DNA: TGTGCCAGCAGTACCCAGGGAAGCACCGGGGAGCTGTTTTTT.

The V and J genes are TRBV4-1 and TRBJ2-6, with 7 bases identical to TRBD1. Germline V gives CDR1 MGHRA, CDR2 YSYEKL. CDR3 size: 18 residues. V was clipped by 1 base and J by 0 bases; unmatched bases: 6. The CDR3 sequence is CASSQGRTGYSGANVLTF. In DNA form, the CDR3 reads TGCGCCAGCAGCCAAGGCCGGACAGGCTACTCTGGGGCCAACGTCCTGACTTTC.

The chain couples TRBV28 to TRBJ2-7; the match to TRBD1 covers 10 bases. CDR1 and CDR2 from the germline V gene are MDHEN and SYDVKM. The CDR3 sequence is 16 residues long. The V and J ends lost 4 bases and 5 bases, in that order; junction bases with no gene match: 11. DNA for the CDR3: TGTGCCAGCAGTTCTCCGGGACAGGGGATGAGGAACGAGCAGTACTTC. Translated: CASSSPGQGMRNEQYF.

This clone was observed a handful of times. The chain uses TRBV13 and TRBJ2-7; 7 bases align to TRBD1. The V gene end was trimmed by 1 base and the J gene end by 12 bases; junction bases not matched to a gene: 6. The CDR3 consists of 12 residues. Germline assignment: CDR1 PRHDT and CDR2 FYEKMQ (reference sequence). CDR3 sequence: CASSLEGRGRYF. CDR3 coding DNA: TGTGCCAGCAGCTTAGAGGGCAGGGGGAGGTACTTC. The whole variable domain, filled in from reference TRBV13 and TRBJ2-7, reads AAGVIQSPRHLIKEKRETATLKCYPIPRHDTVYWYQQGPGQDPQFLISFYEKMQSDKGSIPDRFSAQQFSDYHSELNMSSLELGDSALYFCASSLEGRGRYFGPGTRLTVT.

The J gene is TRBJ1-4, the V gene TRBV7-9; 8 nucleotides line up with TRBD1. V shed 5 bases, J shed 8 bases, and the junction held 7 bases outside the gene matches. This CDR3 region has 14 residues. In germline, CDR1 is SEHNR, CDR2 FQNEAQ (reference sequence). The CDR3 protein is CASSNRGFDEKLFF. In nucleotides, the CDR3 is TGTGCCAGCAGCAACAGGGGGTTCGACGAAAAACTGTTTTTT.

V and J are TRBV23-1 and TRBJ1-1; 11 bases align to TRBD1. TRBV23-1 is an open reading frame whose function is uncertain. This CDR3 has 17 residues. V shed 2 bases, J shed 4 bases, and the junction held 9 bases outside the gene matches. The CDR3 bases are TGCGCCAGCAGTCAACCGGGACAGGGGGATGTGGCCACTGAAGCTTTCTTT. Translation: CASSQPGQGDVATEAFF.

The rearrangement links TRBV14 to TRBJ2-5, with TRBD1 matching over 7 bases. The junction had 6 bases not matched to a gene; V was cut back by 1 base and J by 4 bases. The CDR3 runs 15 residues. Germline CDR1 SGHDN, CDR2 FVKESK. The CDR3 sequence: CASSQVQGRGETQYF. In DNA, the CDR3 is TGTGCCAGCAGCCAAGTACAGGGGCGCGGAGAGACCCAGTACTTC. Complete variable domain (other parts from reference TRBV14 and TRBJ2-5): EAGVTQFPSHSVIEKGQTVTLRCDPISGHDNLYWYRRVMGKEIKFLLHFVKESKQDESGMPNNRFLAERTGGTYSTLKVQPAELEDSGVYFCASSQVQGRGETQYFGPGTRLLVL.

The chain uses TRBV5-1 and TRBJ1-1; TRBD1 might be the D (5 bases). The CDR3 is 15 residues long. The V end lost 0 bases, the J end lost 0 bases, and 9 bases lay between the germline ends. Germline V lookup: CDR1 SGHRS, CDR2 YFSETQ. The CDR3, as DNA: TGCGCCAGCAGCTTGGACAGGTTCATGAACACTGAAGCTTTCTTT. Translation: CASSLDRFMNTEAFF.

The V and J genes are TRBV9 and TRBJ2-7; 9 nucleotides agree with TRBD1. The CDR3 is 14 residues long. After removal of 0 bases from V and 6 bases from J, the junction contained 4 bases not matched to a gene. Germline V gene sequence: CDR1 SGDLS, CDR2 YYNGEE. CDR3 nucleotides: TGTGCCAGCAGCGTAGAACAGGGGGCACGCGAGCAGTACTTC. Its protein is CASSVEQGAREQYF.

This CDR3 is CASRSYGSTSSYEQYF. The CDR3 DNA reads TGTGCCAGCAGGAGTTACGGGAGCACCTCCTCCTACGAGCAGTACTTC. The genes are TRBV11-2 and TRBJ2-7; a weak D match, TRBD2 (6 bases). The CDR3 runs to 16 residues. V lost 6 bases and J lost 0, with 18 bases in between. The germline V gene encodes CDR1 SGHAT and CDR2 FQNNGV.

CDR3 protein: CASSSELTDTQYF. The CDR3 DNA is TGTGCCAGCAGCTCGGAGCTCACAGATACGCAGTATTTT. The rearrangement links TRBV5-4 to TRBJ2-3; D call uncertain. With 3 bases removed from V and 2 bases from J, the gap between germline ends came to 7 bases. The CDR3 sequence is 13 residues long. CDR1 and CDR2 from the germline V gene are SGHNT and YYREEE (reference sequence).

V usage is TRBV27 and J usage is TRBJ1-2, with D perhaps matching TRBD1 (6 bases). The length of the CDR3 is 12 residues. Germline CDR1 MNHEY, CDR2 SMNVEV (reference sequence). With 7 bases removed from V and 7 bases from J, the gap between germline ends came to 13 bases. The chain's CDR3 is CASTDRLGGYTF. The CDR3 nucleotides are TGTGCCAGCACCGACAGGTTGGGTGGCTACACCTTC.

The V call is TRBV5-4, the J call TRBJ1-2, with a weak D call TRBD1 (5 bases). Trimming took 0 bases from V and 4 from J, leaving 10 bases between them. The CDR3 is 14 residues long. Germline loops: CDR1 SGHNT, CDR2 YYREEE (reference sequence). CDR3 residues: CASSLATGVYGYTF. CDR3 coding DNA: TGTGCCAGCAGCTTGGCCACGGGGGTCTATGGCTACACCTTC.

V gene TRBV6-1 combines with J gene TRBJ2-1; D remains ambiguous. CDR3 length: 15 amino acids. The V end lost 1 base, the J end lost 4 bases, and 11 bases lay between the germline ends. Germline V gene sequence: CDR1 MNHNS, CDR2 SASEGT. CDR3: CASSEGPAFYNEQFF. DNA of the CDR3: TGTGCCAGCAGTGAAGGGCCCGCTTTTTACAATGAGCAGTTCTTC.